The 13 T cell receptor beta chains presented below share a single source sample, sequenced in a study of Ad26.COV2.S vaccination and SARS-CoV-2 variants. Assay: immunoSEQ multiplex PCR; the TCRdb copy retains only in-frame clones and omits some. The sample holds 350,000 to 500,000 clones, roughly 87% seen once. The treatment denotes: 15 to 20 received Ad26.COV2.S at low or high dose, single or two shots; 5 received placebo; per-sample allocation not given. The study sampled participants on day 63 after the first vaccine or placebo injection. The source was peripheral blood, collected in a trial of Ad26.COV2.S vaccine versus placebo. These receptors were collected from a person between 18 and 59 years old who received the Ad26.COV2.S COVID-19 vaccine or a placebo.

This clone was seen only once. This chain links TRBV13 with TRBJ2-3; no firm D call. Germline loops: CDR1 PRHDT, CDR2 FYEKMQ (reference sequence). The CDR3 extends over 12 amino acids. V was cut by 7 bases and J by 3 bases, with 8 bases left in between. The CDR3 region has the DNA TGTGCCAGCACGACGGGTACAGATACGCAGTATTTT. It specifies CASTTGTDTQYF.

Here the CDR3 DNA reads TGTGCCAGTAGTATAGTCGTGACAGCCACCTACGAGCAGTACTTC. Its protein product is CASSIVVTATYEQYF. This sequence joins TRBV19 and TRBJ2-7, with a weak D call TRBD1 (5 bases). Germline CDR1 LNHDA, CDR2 SQIVND (reference sequence). Deletions cut 1 base from V and 2 bases from J, with 12 bases between. The CDR3 has 15 residues.

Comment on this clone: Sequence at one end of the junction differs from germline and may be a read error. The CDR3 DNA reads as TGTGCCAGCAGCGTTACAGCCGGGACTAGCACCGATAGGCAGTATTTT. It codes for CASSVTAGTSTDRQYF. The V gene is TRBV9, the J gene TRBJ2-3, with 9 positions matching TRBD2. Germline CDR1 and CDR2: SGDLS and YYNGEE. CDR3 length: 16 amino acids. Based on the CDR3 plus reference TRBV9 and TRBJ2-3, the full variable domain is DSGVTQTPKHLITATGQRVTLRCSPRSGDLSVYWYQQSLDQGLQFLIQYYNGEERAKGNILERFSAQQFPDLHSELNLSSLELGDSALYFCASSVTAGTSTDRQYFGPGTRLTVL.

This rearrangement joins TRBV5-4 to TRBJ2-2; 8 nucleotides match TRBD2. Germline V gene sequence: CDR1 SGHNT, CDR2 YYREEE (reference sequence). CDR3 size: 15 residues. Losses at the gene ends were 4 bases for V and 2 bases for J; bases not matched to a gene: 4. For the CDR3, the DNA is TGTGCCAGCAGCAGGGGACTAGATAACACCGGGGAGCTGTTTTTT. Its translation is CASSRGLDNTGELFF.

The CDR3 here is CASSGGLAGGPAEQFF. The CDR3 coding sequence is TGTGCCAGCAGCGGGGGACTAGCGGGAGGGCCGGCTGAGCAGTTCTTC. J is TRBJ2-1 and V is TRBV7-7; 16 positions agree with TRBD2. V gave up 5 bases and J gave up 9 bases; unmatched junction bases: 7. The length of the CDR3 is 16 residues. The germline gives CDR1 SSHAT, CDR2 FNYEAQ (reference sequence).

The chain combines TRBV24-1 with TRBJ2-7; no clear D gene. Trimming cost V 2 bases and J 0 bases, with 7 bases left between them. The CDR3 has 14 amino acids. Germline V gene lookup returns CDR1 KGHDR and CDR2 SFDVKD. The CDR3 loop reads CATSDSDSSYEQYF. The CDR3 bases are TGTGCCACCAGTGATTCGGATAGCTCCTACGAGCAGTACTTC.

DNA for the CDR3: TGTGCCAGCAGTTCGCCCTTCTCCGGGACAGAAGCTTTCTTT. It specifies CASSSPFSGTEAFF. V is TRBV27 and J is TRBJ1-1; a weak D match, TRBD1 (6 bases). CDR3 size: 14 residues. Germline V gene lookup returns CDR1 MNHEY and CDR2 SMNVEV (reference sequence). Trimming removed 4 bases from V and 8 bases from J, with 17 bases in between.

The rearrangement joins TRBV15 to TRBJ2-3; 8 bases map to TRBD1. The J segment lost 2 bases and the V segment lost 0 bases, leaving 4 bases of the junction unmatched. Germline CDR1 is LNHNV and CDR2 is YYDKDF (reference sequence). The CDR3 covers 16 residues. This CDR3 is CATSRDRQGSTDTQYF. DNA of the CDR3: TGTGCCACCAGCAGAGACCGACAGGGGTCCACAGATACGCAGTATTTT.

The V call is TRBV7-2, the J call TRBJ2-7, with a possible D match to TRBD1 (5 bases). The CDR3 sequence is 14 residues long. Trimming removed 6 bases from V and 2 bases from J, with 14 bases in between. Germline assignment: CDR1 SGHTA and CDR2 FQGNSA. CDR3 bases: TGTGCCAGCAGTAAAGGGGCGAAGGCCTACGAGCAGTACTTC. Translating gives CASSKGAKAYEQYF.

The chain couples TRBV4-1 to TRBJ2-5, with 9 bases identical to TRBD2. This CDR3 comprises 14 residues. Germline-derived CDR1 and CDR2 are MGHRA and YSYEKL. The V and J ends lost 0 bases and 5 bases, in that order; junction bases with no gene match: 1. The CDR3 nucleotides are TGCGCCAGCAGCCAAGAAGGACTAGCGGAGACCCAGTACTTC. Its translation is CASSQEGLAETQYF.

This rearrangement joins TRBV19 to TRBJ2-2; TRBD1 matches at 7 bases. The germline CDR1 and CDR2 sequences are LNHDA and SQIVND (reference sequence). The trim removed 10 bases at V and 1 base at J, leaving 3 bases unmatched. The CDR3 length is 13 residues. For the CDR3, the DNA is TGTGCCACCAGACAGGGGAACACCGGGGAGCTGTTTTTT. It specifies CATRQGNTGELFF. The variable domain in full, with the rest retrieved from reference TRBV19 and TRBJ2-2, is DGGITQSPKYLFRKEGQNVTLSCEQNLNHDAMYWYRQDPGQGLRLIYYSQIVNDFQKGDIAEGYSVSREKKESFPLTVTSAQKNPTAFYLCATRQGNTGELFFGEGSRLTVL.

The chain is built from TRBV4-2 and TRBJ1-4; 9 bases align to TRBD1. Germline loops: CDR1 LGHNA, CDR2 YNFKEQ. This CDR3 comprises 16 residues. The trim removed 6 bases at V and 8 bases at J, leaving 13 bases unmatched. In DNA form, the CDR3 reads TGTGCCAGCAGGCAATTTCCGGGACAGGGTCAGGAAAAACTGTTTTTT. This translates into CASRQFPGQGQEKLFF.

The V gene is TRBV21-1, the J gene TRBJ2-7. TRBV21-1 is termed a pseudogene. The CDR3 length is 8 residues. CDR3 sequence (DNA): TGTGCCAGCTTGGCGAGGTACTTC. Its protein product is CASLARYF.